This TCR beta chain was captured in a study of control samples from healthy donors and cancer patients. Germline loops: CDR1 DFQATT, CDR2 SNEGSKA (reference sequence). V dropped 7 bases and J dropped 2 bases, with 9 bases sitting between them. The CDR3 extends over 11 amino acids. TCRdb's table, derived via immunoSEQ multiplex PCR, lists solely in-frame clones and lacks some. The table has under 85,000 clones, roughly 94% seen once. This sequence originates from a woman between 35 and 50 years old in good health. Sequencing used blood. The chain recombines TRBV20-1 with TRBJ2-7; D gene unclear. As DNA, the CDR3 is TGCAGTGACACCCCTGCCTACGAGCAGTACTTC. Amino acid sequence: CSDTPAYEQYF.